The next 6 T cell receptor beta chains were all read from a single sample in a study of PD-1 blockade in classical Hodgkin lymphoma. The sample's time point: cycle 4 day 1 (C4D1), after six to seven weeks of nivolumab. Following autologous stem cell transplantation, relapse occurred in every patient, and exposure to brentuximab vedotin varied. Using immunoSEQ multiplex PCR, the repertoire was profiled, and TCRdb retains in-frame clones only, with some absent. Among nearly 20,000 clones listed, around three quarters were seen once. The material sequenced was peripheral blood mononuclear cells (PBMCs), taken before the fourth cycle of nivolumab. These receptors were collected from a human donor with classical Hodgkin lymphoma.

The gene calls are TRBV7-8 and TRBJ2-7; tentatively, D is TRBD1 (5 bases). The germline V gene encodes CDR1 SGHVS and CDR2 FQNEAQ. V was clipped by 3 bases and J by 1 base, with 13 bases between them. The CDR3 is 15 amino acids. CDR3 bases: TGTGCCAGCAGCTTTGGTACCAGGGAATCCTACGAGCAGTACTTC. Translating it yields CASSFGTRESYEQYF.

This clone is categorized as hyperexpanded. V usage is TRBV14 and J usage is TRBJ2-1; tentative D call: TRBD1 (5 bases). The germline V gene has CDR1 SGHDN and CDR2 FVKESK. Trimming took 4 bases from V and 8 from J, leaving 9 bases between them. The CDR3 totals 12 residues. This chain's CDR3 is CASSPSGYEQFF. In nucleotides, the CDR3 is TGTGCCAGCAGCCCCTCAGGGTATGAGCAGTTCTTC.

CDR3 nucleotides: TGCGCCAGCAGCCAAGGGAGGTCTGAAGCTTTCTTT. This gives the protein CASSQGRSEAFF. V gene TRBV4-3 combines with J gene TRBJ1-1; D remains ambiguous. The germline V gene encodes CDR1 LGHNA and CDR2 YSLEER. The CDR3 is made up of 12 amino acids. The V gene lost 1 base and the J gene lost 6 bases, with 6 bases spanning the gap.

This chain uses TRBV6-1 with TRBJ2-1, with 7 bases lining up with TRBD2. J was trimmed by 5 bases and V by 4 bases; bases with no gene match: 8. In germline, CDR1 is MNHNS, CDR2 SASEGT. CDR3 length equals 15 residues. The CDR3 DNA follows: TGTGCCAGCAGTGTCCCGGGACTACCCAACAATGAGCAGTTCTTC. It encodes CASSVPGLPNNEQFF.

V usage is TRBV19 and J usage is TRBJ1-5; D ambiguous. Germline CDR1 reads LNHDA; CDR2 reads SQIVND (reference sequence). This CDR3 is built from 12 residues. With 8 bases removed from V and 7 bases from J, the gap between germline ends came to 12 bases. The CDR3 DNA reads TGTGCCAGTGGGAAGGGAACCCAGCCCCAGCATTTT. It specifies CASGKGTQPQHF.

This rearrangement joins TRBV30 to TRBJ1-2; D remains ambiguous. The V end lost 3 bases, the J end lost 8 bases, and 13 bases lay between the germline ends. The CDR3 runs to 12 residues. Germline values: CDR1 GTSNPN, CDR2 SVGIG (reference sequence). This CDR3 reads CAWSHRPYGYTF. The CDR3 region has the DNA TGTGCCTGGAGCCACCGTCCATACGGCTACACCTTC.